Below, 8 T cell receptor beta chains from the same sample are listed, as sequenced in a study of identical twins. TCRdb independently ran MiXCR on the 5' RACE reads; one entry per CDR3 protein. Of approximately 620,000 distinct CDR3 sequences in the sample, 8.5% to 9% are singletons; the top ten hold approximately 0.89%. The data were also submitted as part of a second study, on yellow fever vaccine responses in identical twins.

Sequenced input: PBMCs. Receptors originate from a woman in her late teens or twenties in good health.

CDR3 sequence reads: CASSAGRVPETQYF. The CDR3 DNA reads as TGCGCCAGCAGCGCCGGCAGGGTTCCAGAGACCCAGTACTTC. The chain is built from TRBV5-1 and TRBJ2-5; D possibly corresponds to TRBD1 (5 bases). This CDR3 spans 14 amino acids. Per the germline V gene, CDR1 is SGHRS and CDR2 is YFSETQ. Trimming removed 4 bases at V and 4 bases at J, with 14 bases between. The full variable domain, rest sourced from reference TRBV5-1 and TRBJ2-5, is KAGVTQTPRYLIKTRGQQVTLSCSPISGHRSVSWYQQTPGQGLQFLFEYFSETQRNKGNFPGRFSGRQFSNSRSEMNVSTLELGDSALYLCASSAGRVPETQYFGPGTRLLVL.

The rearrangement uses TRBV7-9 and TRBJ2-1, with D tentatively TRBD1 or TRBD2 (6 bases each). V dropped 4 bases and J dropped 7 bases, with 17 bases sitting between them. Germline V gene sequence: CDR1 SEHNR, CDR2 FQNEAQ (reference sequence). The CDR3 spans 15 residues. DNA of the CDR3: TGTGCCAGCAGCTGGCCTCTAGCGAGGGGGAATGAGCAGTTCTTC. Residues: CASSWPLARGNEQFF.

This clonotype was detected only a few times. The chain joins TRBV21-1 to TRBJ1-1. TRBV21-1 is classified as a pseudogene. This CDR3 is 17 amino acids long. The CDR3 region has the DNA TGTGCCAGCAGCAAAAAAAGTCAAGTCACGCCTGGGACTGAAGCTTTCTTT. It yields the protein CASSKKSQVTPGTEAFF.

This clonotype came up a few times. The gene calls are TRBV2 and TRBJ2-1; 12 nucleotides agree with TRBD2. J was trimmed by 8 bases and V by 5 bases; bases with no gene match: 7. The CDR3 is made up of 15 amino acids. In germline, CDR1 is SNHLY, CDR2 FYNNEI. Here the CDR3 DNA reads TGTGCCAGCAGTCCTACTAGCGGGAGGTTATATGAGCAGTTCTTC. Protein product: CASSPTSGRLYEQFF.

V is TRBV11-1 and J is TRBJ2-1, with a tentative D call TRBD2 (5 bases). Looked up from germline, CDR1 is SGHAT and CDR2 is FQDESV (reference sequence). This CDR3 region has 18 residues. V was trimmed by 5 bases and J by 9 bases, leaving 29 bases between them. The CDR3 sequence is CASSLPSVRHSGKGEQFF. In DNA, the CDR3 is TGTGCCAGCAGCCTACCCTCCGTTCGCCACTCGGGGAAGGGTGAGCAGTTCTTC.

Only a few counts were recorded for this clonotype. The rearrangement links TRBV7-9 to TRBJ2-5, with D possibly TRBD1 on 6 matching bases. Trimming took 5 bases from V and 5 from J, leaving 18 bases between them. The CDR3 is made up of 15 amino acids. CDR1 SEHNR and CDR2 FQNEAQ come from the germline V gene (reference sequence). The CDR3 DNA follows: TGTGCCAGCAGCCCCACCGTGCAGGGGCCGGAGACCCAGTACTTC. It is translated as CASSPTVQGPETQYF.

This clonotype was observed a few times. The chain uses TRBV5-1 and TRBJ1-3; TRBD1 matches 8 bases. The V segment lost 4 bases and the J segment 4 bases; nucleotides outside the gene matches: 10. The CDR3 length is 16 residues. CDR1 SGHRS and CDR2 YFSETQ come from the germline V gene. CDR3 protein: CASSTDRGRLGNTIYF. CDR3 sequence (DNA): TGCGCCAGCAGCACCGACAGGGGCCGATTGGGAAACACCATATATTTT.

For the CDR3, the DNA is TGTGCCACCAGTGACCCCGTGGTGGCTAGCGGGGTGACAGATACGCAGTATTTT. This translates into CATSDPVVASGVTDTQYF. This chain uses TRBV24-1 with TRBJ2-3, with TRBD2 matching over 9 bases. The length of the CDR3 is 18 residues. The germline V gene encodes CDR1 KGHDR and CDR2 SFDVKD. With 4 bases clipped from V and 3 bases from J, the junction kept 13 bases outside the gene matches.